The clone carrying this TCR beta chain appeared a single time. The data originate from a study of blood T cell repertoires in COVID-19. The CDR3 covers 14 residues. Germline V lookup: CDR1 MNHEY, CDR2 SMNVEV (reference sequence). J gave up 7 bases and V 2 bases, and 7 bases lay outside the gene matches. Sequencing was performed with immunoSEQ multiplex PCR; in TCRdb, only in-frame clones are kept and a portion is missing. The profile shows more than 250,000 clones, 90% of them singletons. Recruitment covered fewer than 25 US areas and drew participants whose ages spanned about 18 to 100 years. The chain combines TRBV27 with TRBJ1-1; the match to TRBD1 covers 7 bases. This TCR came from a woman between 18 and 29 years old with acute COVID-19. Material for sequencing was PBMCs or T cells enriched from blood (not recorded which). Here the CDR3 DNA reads TGTGCCAGCAGTTTAACAGGGGTCAATAGTGAAGCTTTCTTT. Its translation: CASSLTGVNSEAFF.